The 29 T cell receptor beta chains listed next were all sequenced from one sample in a study of blood T cell repertoires in COVID-19. Clones were read by immunoSEQ multiplex PCR, and TCRdb kept only the in-frame ones, dropping some. The table includes about 240,000 clones, 82% detected once. Input material: peripheral blood. All receptors come from a woman aged 60-75 years with active or convalescent COVID-19.

This clone was seen once. This chain uses TRBV11-2 with TRBJ2-7; D possibly corresponds to TRBD1 (6 bases). CDR1 SGHAT and CDR2 FQNNGV come from the germline V gene. This CDR3 has 18 residues. Between the trimmed V and J ends, which lost 1 base and 4 bases, there was a span of 23 bases. The CDR3 spells CASSLGYIQGSHSYEQYF. The CDR3 bases are TGTGCCAGCAGCTTAGGGTATATACAGGGATCCCACTCATACGAGCAGTACTTC.

This chain joins TRBV6-6 and TRBJ1-2; 7 bases match TRBD1. CDR1 is MNHNY, CDR2 SVGAGI, per germline (reference sequence). V gave up 2 bases and J gave up 2 bases; unmatched junction bases: 2. The CDR3 runs 14 residues. The CDR3 DNA follows: TGTGCCAGCAGTTACGACAGGGAGAACTATGGCTACACCTTC. Its translation is CASSYDRENYGYTF.

On this clone itself: Other DNA sequences within the sample encode an identical CDR3. The chain's CDR3 is CASSLTGTGANVLTF. As DNA, the CDR3 is TGTGCCAGCAGTTTAACAGGGACTGGGGCCAACGTCCTGACTTTC. The genes are TRBV27 and TRBJ2-6, with D maybe TRBD1 (6 bases). The CDR3 contains 15 residues. Trimming cost V 2 bases and J 2 bases, with 7 bases left between them. Germline V lookup: CDR1 MNHEY, CDR2 SMNVEV (reference sequence).

V gene TRBV4-1 combines with J gene TRBJ1-4; TRBD1 matches at 8 bases. This CDR3 comprises 15 residues. CDR1 is MGHRA, CDR2 YSYEKL, per germline. J lost 7 bases, V lost 2 bases, and 6 bases had no gene match. The DNA of the CDR3 is TGCGCCAGCAGCCAACCAGACAGGGGAGGTGAAAAACTGTTTTTT. Its protein is CASSQPDRGGEKLFF.

The chain carries TRBV7-2 and TRBJ2-7, with D possibly matching TRBD2 (6 bases). The germline V and J ends were trimmed by 0 bases and 1 base, with 10 bases remaining between them. This CDR3 comprises 15 residues. The germline V gene encodes CDR1 SGHTA and CDR2 FQGNSA. The CDR3 bases are TGTGCCAGCAGCTTAGCGTTCGGGGGATCCTACGAGCAGTACTTC. It encodes CASSLAFGGSYEQYF.

This rearrangement joins TRBV6-5 to TRBJ1-2, with a tentative D call TRBD1 (5 bases). V dropped 5 bases and J dropped 8 bases, with 18 bases sitting between them. The CDR3 is 14 residues long. Germline assignment: CDR1 MNHEY and CDR2 SVGAGI. The CDR3 region is CASSPNRGSRGYTF. The CDR3 DNA reads as TGTGCCAGCAGTCCGAACCGGGGGTCCCGGGGCTACACCTTC.

The J gene is TRBJ2-5, the V gene TRBV2; 10 bases map to TRBD2. V trimming: 7 bases; J trimming: 1 base; junction bases outside the gene matches: 3. The CDR3 is 14 amino acids. CDR1 is SNHLY and CDR2 is FYNNEI in the germline V gene. CDR3 in amino acids: CASKKRGGQETQYF. CDR3 coding DNA: TGTGCCAGCAAAAAGCGGGGGGGCCAAGAGACCCAGTACTTC.

The chain carries TRBV9 and TRBJ2-4; D possibly corresponds to TRBD2 (5 bases). The germline V gene encodes CDR1 SGDLS and CDR2 YYNGEE. CDR3 size: 15 residues. V lost 3 bases, J lost 3 bases, and 13 bases lay in between. The CDR3 loop reads CASSGTGSGKNIQYF. As DNA, the CDR3 is TGTGCCAGCAGCGGGACGGGGTCGGGCAAAAACATTCAGTACTTC. The full variable domain, rest sourced from reference TRBV9 and TRBJ2-4, is DSGVTQTPKHLITATGQRVTLRCSPRSGDLSVYWYQQSLDQGLQFLIQYYNGEERAKGNILERFSAQQFPDLHSELNLSSLELGDSALYFCASSGTGSGKNIQYFGAGTRLSVL.

The genes are TRBV29-1 and TRBJ1-3; 7 nucleotides align to TRBD1. Per germline, CDR1 SQVTM and CDR2 ANQGSEA. V lost 7 bases and J lost 2; bases outside the gene matches: 8. The CDR3 spans 14 residues. The CDR3: CSAQGTITGNTIYF. CDR3 nucleotides: TGCAGCGCACAGGGGACCATAACTGGAAACACCATATATTTT.

The chain links TRBV27 to TRBJ1-1; the match to TRBD1 covers 8 bases. This CDR3 has 14 residues. Germline CDR1 MNHEY, CDR2 SMNVEV (reference sequence). The V gene end was trimmed by 9 bases and the J gene end by 5 bases; junction bases not matched to a gene: 11. Written as DNA, the CDR3 is TGTGCCAGTGCACAGGGGGGGTGGAGAACTGAAGCTTTCTTT. This sequence encodes CASAQGGWRTEAFF.

V is TRBV5-6 and J is TRBJ1-3; TRBD1 agrees at 8 bases. The V gene's germline CDR1 is SGHDT and CDR2 YYEEEE. V was clipped by 1 base and J by 0 bases; unmatched bases: 3. This CDR3 spans 16 amino acids. DNA for the CDR3: TGTGCCAGCAGCTTGAGGACAGGGATCTCTGGAAACACCATATATTTT. Translating it yields CASSLRTGISGNTIYF.

The chain uses TRBV3-1 (or the pseudogene TRBV3-2) and TRBJ2-1, with TRBD1 matching over 12 bases. The CDR3 has 18 amino acids. Germline CDR1 is LGHDT and CDR2 is YNNKEL (reference sequence). V lost 4 bases to trimming and J lost 5 bases; unmatched junction nucleotides: 12. The CDR3 DNA sequence: TGTGCCAGCAGCCCCTCCAGGGGGACAGGGGGCGATCACAATGAGCAGTTCTTC. Protein: CASSPSRGTGGDHNEQFF.

This clone was recorded only once. The J gene is TRBJ1-6, the V gene TRBV5-1; 9 bases agree with TRBD1. Germline values: CDR1 SGHRS, CDR2 YFSETQ. Unmatched junction bases numbered 5, after V lost 1 base and J lost 6 bases. The CDR3 totals 16 residues. The CDR3 here is CASSLTGQGLNSPLHF. The CDR3 DNA reads as TGCGCCAGCAGCTTGACTGGACAGGGGCTTAATTCACCCCTCCACTTT.

The chain couples TRBV5-1 to TRBJ2-3, with D possibly being TRBD2 (6 bases). Trimming removed 0 bases from V and 4 bases from J, with 12 bases in between. The CDR3 spans 15 residues. Germline V gene data show CDR1 as SGHRS and CDR2 as YFSETQ. The CDR3 DNA sequence: TGCGCCAGCAGCTTGGGAACCGGGACTCCAGATACGCAGTATTTT. Translation gives CASSLGTGTPDTQYF.

The CDR3 spells CSASTTGTGNTIYF. The CDR3 DNA reads TGCAGTGCAAGTACGACAGGGACTGGAAACACCATATATTTT. V and J are TRBV20-1 and TRBJ1-3; 7 nucleotides agree with TRBD1. Germline loops: CDR1 DFQATT, CDR2 SNEGSKA (reference sequence). With 6 bases clipped from V and 2 bases from J, the junction kept 7 bases outside the gene matches. The CDR3 consists of 14 residues.

The genes are TRBV18 and TRBJ2-7; D possibly corresponds to TRBD2 (7 bases). V lost 4 bases to trimming and J lost 5 bases, with 12 bases between them. The CDR3 is made up of 13 amino acids. The germline CDR1 and CDR2 sequences are KGHSH and LQKENI. Here the CDR3 DNA reads TGTGCCAGCTCACTACGAGGGGGGGACGAGCAGTACTTC. Translation gives CASSLRGGDEQYF.

V gene TRBV4-1 combines with J gene TRBJ1-2; TRBD1 aligns across 7 bases. The CDR3 consists of 15 residues. The trim removed 7 bases at V and 8 bases at J, leaving 16 bases unmatched. Germline CDR1 and CDR2: MGHRA and YSYEKL. CDR3 loop: CASTWGRGTRQGYTF. CDR3 nucleotide sequence: TGCGCCAGCACTTGGGGCAGGGGGACGAGGCAGGGCTACACCTTC.

The chain has TRBV27 and TRBJ2-4; 9 nucleotides match TRBD1. Germline V lookup: CDR1 MNHEY, CDR2 SMNVEV (reference sequence). V gave up 2 bases and J gave up 3 bases; unmatched junction bases: 8. This CDR3 has 17 amino acids. CDR3 DNA: TGTGCCAGCAGTTTAAGGGGGGGGACAGGGCACAAAAACATTCAGTACTTC. Amino acids: CASSLRGGTGHKNIQYF.

The genes are TRBV12-3 or TRBV12-4 and TRBJ1-1; 8 nucleotides line up with TRBD1. V was clipped by 5 bases and J by 7 bases; unmatched bases: 3. The CDR3 runs to 12 residues. CDR3 nucleotides: TGTGCCAGCAGTCGGGGGACAGGTGAAGCTTTCTTT. Protein product: CASSRGTGEAFF.

This sequence joins TRBV3-1 (or the pseudogene TRBV3-2) and TRBJ1-6; TRBD1 matches 7 bases. The CDR3 contains 16 residues. The germline gives CDR1 LGHDT, CDR2 YNNKEL (reference sequence). J was trimmed by 6 bases and V by 3 bases; bases with no gene match: 8. This CDR3 is CASSHGAGGFNSPLHF. CDR3 bases: TGTGCCAGCAGCCATGGGGCAGGGGGTTTTAATTCACCCCTCCACTTT.

V is TRBV18 and J is TRBJ1-2, with 9 positions matching TRBD1. Germline V lookup: CDR1 KGHSH, CDR2 LQKENI. The CDR3 is made up of 15 amino acids. J was trimmed by 4 bases and V by 0 bases; bases with no gene match: 3. The DNA of the CDR3 is TGTGCCAGCTCACCACCGGGACAGGGAGGCTATGGCTACACCTTC. Translating gives CASSPPGQGGYGYTF.

This clone was observed once. The J gene is TRBJ1-4, the V gene TRBV5-1; D gene uncertain. The CDR3 consists of 14 residues. Germline CDR1 SGHRS, CDR2 YFSETQ. The V end was cut by 4 bases, the J end by 0 bases, with 7 bases between. CDR3 in DNA: TGCGCCAGCAGCCTAGAACCAACTAATGAAAAACTGTTTTTT. This gives the protein CASSLEPTNEKLFF.

For the CDR3, the DNA is TGTGCCAGCTCACCACGCACTTCTGGGGCCAACGTCCTGACTTTC. This gives the protein CASSPRTSGANVLTF. The chain is built from TRBV18 and TRBJ2-6; D is unclear. The CDR3 totals 15 residues. Between the trimmed V and J ends, which lost 1 base and 1 base, there was a span of 5 bases. CDR1 and CDR2 from the germline V gene are KGHSH and LQKENI.

The chain has TRBV5-1 and TRBJ1-4; D unresolved. With 5 bases removed from V and 5 bases from J, the gap between germline ends came to 13 bases. Germline values: CDR1 SGHRS, CDR2 YFSETQ. This CDR3 has 14 residues. The CDR3 sequence is CASRSRQRNEKLFF. In DNA, the CDR3 is TGCGCCAGCAGATCTCGACAAAGGAATGAAAAACTGTTTTTT. The whole variable domain, filled in from reference TRBV5-1 and TRBJ1-4, reads KAGVTQTPRYLIKTRGQQVTLSCSPISGHRSVSWYQQTPGQGLQFLFEYFSETQRNKGNFPGRFSGRQFSNSRSEMNVSTLELGDSALYLCASRSRQRNEKLFFGSGTQLSVL.

The chain uses TRBV10-2 and TRBJ1-1, with D tentatively TRBD1 (5 bases). The V gene's germline CDR1 is WSHSY and CDR2 SAAADI. The ends were cut back, 7 bases at V and 1 base at J, with 10 bases in the middle. The CDR3 loop spans 13 amino acids. The CDR3 DNA reads TGCGCCAGCATTCGGCAGGGGAACACTGAAGCTTTCTTT. Encoded protein: CASIRQGNTEAFF.

The V gene is TRBV29-1, the J gene TRBJ1-2, with a tentative D call TRBD1 (5 bases). V was pared by 8 bases and J by 3 bases, with 19 bases between. CDR1 is SQVTM, CDR2 ANQGSEA, per germline. The CDR3 has 14 amino acids. The CDR3 nucleotides are TGCAGCCCTGGGGGGACTCCTCCCGACTATGGCTACACCTTC. Its protein product is CSPGGTPPDYGYTF.

CDR3 protein: CAWRSLSGLSTSFRTQYF. The CDR3 DNA reads as TGTGCCTGGAGGTCTCTGTCGGGACTCTCAACATCCTTCCGTACGCAGTATTTT. This sequence joins TRBV30 and TRBJ2-3, with a weak D call TRBD2 (6 bases). The CDR3 is made up of 18 amino acids. The germline V and J ends were trimmed by 3 bases and 8 bases, with 30 bases remaining between them. Germline values: CDR1 GTSNPN, CDR2 SVGIG (reference sequence).

This clone is a singleton in its sample. V gene TRBV10-1 combines with J gene TRBJ2-2, with D possibly TRBD1 on 6 matching bases. Per the germline V gene, CDR1 is WNHNN and CDR2 is SYGVQD (reference sequence). The CDR3 length is 12 residues. Between the trimmed V and J ends, which lost 6 bases and 7 bases, there was a span of 9 bases. The CDR3 DNA sequence: TGCGCCAGCAGCACAGGGTTCGGGGAGCTGTTTTTT. Its protein is CASSTGFGELFF.

This chain uses TRBV12-3 or TRBV12-4 with TRBJ2-7; D gene unclear. The CDR3 has 11 amino acids. The ends were cut back, 6 bases at V and 0 bases at J, with 3 bases in the middle. CDR3 coding DNA: TGTGCCAGCAGCTTCTCCTACGAGCAGTACTTC. Encoded protein: CASSFSYEQYF.